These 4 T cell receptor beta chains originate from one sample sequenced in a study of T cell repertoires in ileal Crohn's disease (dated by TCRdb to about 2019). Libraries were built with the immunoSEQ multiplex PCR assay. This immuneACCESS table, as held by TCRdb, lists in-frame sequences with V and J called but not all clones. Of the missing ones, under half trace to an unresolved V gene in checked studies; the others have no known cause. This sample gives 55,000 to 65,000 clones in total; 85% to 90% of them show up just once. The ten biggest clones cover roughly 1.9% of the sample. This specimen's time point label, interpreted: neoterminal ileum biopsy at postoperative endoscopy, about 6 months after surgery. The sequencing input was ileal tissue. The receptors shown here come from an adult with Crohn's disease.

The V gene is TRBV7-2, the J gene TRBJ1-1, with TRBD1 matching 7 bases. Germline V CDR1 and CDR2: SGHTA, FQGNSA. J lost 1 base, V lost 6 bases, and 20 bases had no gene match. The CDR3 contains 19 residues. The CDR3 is CASRSPKGQAIIWNTEAFF. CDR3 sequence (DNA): TGTGCCAGCAGGTCCCCCAAAGGACAGGCAATAATTTGGAACACTGAAGCTTTCTTT.

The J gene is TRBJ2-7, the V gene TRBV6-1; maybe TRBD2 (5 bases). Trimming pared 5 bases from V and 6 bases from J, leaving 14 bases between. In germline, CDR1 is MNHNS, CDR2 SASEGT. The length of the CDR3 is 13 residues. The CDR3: CASSKGLGFEQYV. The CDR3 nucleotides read TGTGCCAGCAGTAAAGGACTTGGGTTCGAGCAGTACGTC.

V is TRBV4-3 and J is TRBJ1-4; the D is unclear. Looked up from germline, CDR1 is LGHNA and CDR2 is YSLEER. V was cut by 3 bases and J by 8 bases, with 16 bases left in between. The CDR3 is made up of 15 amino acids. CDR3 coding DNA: TGCGCCAGCAGCCAGGGAGTCGGGGAACGAGAAAAACTGTTTTTT. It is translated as CASSQGVGEREKLFF.

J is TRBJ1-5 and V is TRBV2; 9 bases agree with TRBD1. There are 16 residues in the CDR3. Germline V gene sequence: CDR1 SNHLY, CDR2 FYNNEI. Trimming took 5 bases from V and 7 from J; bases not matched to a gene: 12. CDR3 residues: CASSPTGTGQGQPQHF. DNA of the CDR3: TGTGCCAGCAGTCCAACTGGGACAGGGCAAGGCCAGCCCCAGCATTTT.